Listed below are T cell receptor beta chains from one sample, sequenced in a study of spatial heterogeneity in lung cancer. One entry per CDR3 protein, called by TCRdb with MiXCR from the 5' RACE reads. The sample consists of some 5,000 distinct CDR3 sequences, approximately 3.9% of them appearing once. This specimen consisted of normal lung tissue next to the tumor, obtained at surgery. These receptor sequences come from a male donor with early-stage non-small cell lung cancer. CDR3s leave out the opening cysteine and the closing phenylalanine or tryptophan.

CDR3 protein,J gene,V gene,CDR3 length
ASSGNRATNTGELF,TRBJ2-2,TRBV12-3/TRBV12-4,14
ASSQDSFGGYQETQY,TRBJ2-5,TRBV14,15
AISEVQQNTEAF,TRBJ1-1,TRBV10-3,12
ASSLQREVIDTQY,TRBJ2-3,TRBV5-5,13
ASSYGPGDTQY,TRBJ2-3,TRBV6-5,11
SVQYPLGSNQPQH,TRBJ1-5,TRBV29-1,13
ASSQDQNEKLF,TRBJ1-4,TRBV4-2,11
ATSLRTGQPQH,TRBJ1-5,TRBV24-1,11
ASSLGSYNEQF,TRBJ2-1,TRBV12-3/TRBV12-4,11
ASSLEYGRAF,TRBJ1-1,TRBV5-8,10
ATQTGSSGNTIY,TRBJ1-3,TRBV5-1,12
ASALAGTNNEQF,TRBJ2-1,TRBV18,12
VTLLDRGRQGTAPVGDTQY,TRBJ2-3,TRBV10-3,19
ASKFGGFNQPQH,TRBJ1-5,TRBV19,12
ASMNHGGGSTLH,TRBJ1-6,TRBV6-1,12
ASSRTSGNIDEQF,TRBJ2-1,TRBV2,13
ASSFGQGNTEAF,TRBJ1-1,TRBV6-5,12
SERRDSNTEAF,TRBJ1-1,TRBV29-1,11
SVELGQGVNYGYT,TRBJ1-2,TRBV29-1,13
ASSPRTDNEQF,TRBJ2-1,TRBV9,11
ATSDLASSSYNEQF,TRBJ2-1,TRBV24-1,14
ASSLSLDTEAF,TRBJ1-1,TRBV7-2,11
ASSLSTQGYQPQH,TRBJ1-5,TRBV7-2,13
AISESETGYEQY,TRBJ2-7,TRBV10-3,12
ASSLDRGTVSEAF,TRBJ1-1,TRBV18,13
ASSSQGAEGASVLT,TRBJ2-6,TRBV28,14